Sequencing of this TCR beta chain was carried out in a study of cytomegalovirus exposure and HLA in healthy donors. 13 Jbeta primers and 60 Vbeta primers were used for the PCR. Sequencing used immunoSEQ multiplex PCR; TCRdb keeps in-frame clones, though not all of them. This sample has 93,000 or so clones; approximately 64% occur once, and the top ten carry 2.5% to 4%. The germline CDR1 and CDR2 sequences are KGHSH and LQKENI. The CDR3 is made up of 15 amino acids. J was trimmed by 4 bases and V by 11 bases; bases with no gene match: 16. The clonotype was recovered from a woman in her 50s in good health and CMV-seronegative. Sample: PBMCs. The V call is TRBV18, the J call TRBJ2-5; 7 bases are a match to TRBD1. In DNA, the CDR3 is TGTGCCGGCCAAAGGACAGGCAACCCAGCAGAGACCCAGTACTTC. As protein: CAGQRTGNPAETQYF.